This T cell receptor beta chain stems from a study of cytomegalovirus exposure and HLA in healthy donors. PCR involved 60 Vbeta and 13 Jbeta primers. Repertoires were generated with immunoSEQ multiplex PCR, while TCRdb's copy carries only in-frame clones and drops some. The sample lists over 150,000 clones, around 80% occurring once. Remarks on this clone: Its antigen is unknown.

Study-level points and caveats: In a later analysis, common viral pathogens appeared linked to several of the most significant clusters. TRBV6-2, TRBV6-3 and other indistinguishable V segments were excluded.

CDR3 length equals 13 residues. Germline V gene data show CDR1 as SGHTA and CDR2 as FQGNSA. Between the trimmed V and J ends, which lost 5 bases and 6 bases, there was a span of 13 bases. Material for sequencing was PBMCs. This TCR came from a man in his thirties or forties in good health and CMV-seropositive. This chain links TRBV7-2 with TRBJ1-2; D uncertain. Here the CDR3 DNA reads TGTGCCAGCAGCGTCGTAAGGAGGGATGGCTACACCTTC. Translation: CASSVVRRDGYTF.